The rows below give T cell receptor beta chains drawn from one sample of a study of cytomegalovirus exposure and HLA in healthy donors. Sequencing was performed with immunoSEQ multiplex PCR; in TCRdb, only in-frame clones are kept and a portion is missing. The sample has around 90,000 clones, 78% seen once. Sequences were obtained from PBMCs. All receptors derive from a woman aged 40 to 50 in good health and CMV-seronegative. Both conserved end residues are part of each CDR3. The D gene is left open where the match is weak. Clone sizes are given selectively: once, few, many, or a class where the clone is expanded.

>TRBJ2-1|TRBD2|TRBV29-1|-
TGCAGCGTTGCACTAGCGGGAGAAGAGTTCTTC
CSVALAGEEFF
>TRBJ2-5|TRBD1|TRBV29-1|-
TGCAGCGTTGACGGGACAGGGTCAGAGACCCAGTACTTC
CSVDGTGSETQYF
>TRBJ2-1|-|TRBV6-6|few
TGTGCCAGCATCTCCGGGGGTCTCTCCTACAATGAGCAGTTCTTC
CASISGGLSYNEQFF
>TRBJ1-2|TRBD1|TRBV19|-
TGTGCCAGTAGTCTCTACAGGGGCGGAAGGATTAACTATGGCTACACCTTC
CASSLYRGGRINYGYTF
>TRBJ2-1|TRBD2|TRBV4-1|once
TGCGCCAGCAGCCAAGGAGGGTTTGGACTAGCGGGATCTACTGAGCAGTTCTTC
CASSQGGFGLAGSTEQFF
>TRBJ2-3|TRBD1|TRBV5-1|-
TGCGCCAGCAGCTTCACAGGGGGTTTCAGAGATACGCAGTATTTT
CASSFTGGFRDTQYF
>TRBJ2-3|-|TRBV5-1|-
TGCGCCAGCGCAGGGCCCAGCACAGATACGCAGTATTTT
CASAGPSTDTQYF
>TRBJ1-5|-|TRBV7-6|few
TGTGCCAGCAGCTTAAACGGGGATCAGCCCCAGCATTTT
CASSLNGDQPQHF
>TRBJ1-5|TRBD1|TRBV28|-
TGTGCCAGCAGTTTATTATCAGGGGGCAGCAATCAGCCCCAGCATTTT
CASSLLSGGSNQPQHF
>TRBJ1-6|-|TRBV25-1|-
TGTGCCAGCAGGGAGCAGGAGGGGAATTCACCCCTCCACTTT
CASREQEGNSPLHF
>TRBJ2-1|TRBD2|TRBV9|-
TGTGCCAGCAGCGGGGTAGCGGGAGGGCCGAACAATGAGCAGTTCTTC
CASSGVAGGPNNEQFF
>TRBJ2-6|-|TRBV7-9|-
TGTGCCAGCAGCTTATTGTCAGCAGGCTCTGGGGCCAACGTCCTGACTTTC
CASSLLSAGSGANVLTF
>TRBJ2-1|TRBD2|TRBV9|once
TGTGCCAGCAGCCAAAGACTAGCGAGCTACAATGAGCAGTTCTTC
CASSQRLASYNEQFF
>TRBJ2-7|TRBD2|TRBV7-9|once
TGTGCCAGCTATAAAGGGGGTAGCGGGAGCGGTTACGAGCAGTACTTC
CASYKGGSGSGYEQYF
>TRBJ2-1|-|TRBV14|many
TGTGCCAGCAGCCAAGCCGTGATCCCGGTTGATGAGCAGTTCTTC
CASSQAVIPVDEQFF
>TRBJ1-4|TRBD1|TRBV29-1|once
TGCAGCGCCCAGGGGGCGGGAAAACTGTTTTTT
CSAQGAGKLFF
>TRBJ1-1|TRBD1|TRBV7-3|-
TGTGCCAGCAGCGGACAGGGGAACACTGAAGCTTTCTTT
CASSGQGNTEAFF
>TRBJ2-5|-|TRBV7-7|-
TGTGCCAGCAGCTTAGGAGGACCCAGGGGAGAGACCCAGTACTTC
CASSLGGPRGETQYF
>TRBJ2-3|-|TRBV14|-
TGTGCCAGCAGCCCGACAGGTATCCTGGATTGGATAAGTACGCAGTATTTT
CASSPTGILDWISTQYF
>TRBJ1-2|-|TRBV28|-
TGTGCCAGCAGGCTCGAAGGAGGGGAGAGTTATGGCTACACCTTC
CASRLEGGESYGYTF
>TRBJ1-4|-|TRBV7-9|few
TGTGCCAGCCACCGGGGACTAAATGAAAAACTGTTTTTT
CASHRGLNEKLFF
>TRBJ2-1|TRBD2|TRBV5-1|-
TGCGCCAGCAGCCTGCCGGGACTAGCGTACAATGAGCAGTTCTTC
CASSLPGLAYNEQFF
>TRBJ1-4|-|TRBV11-2|-
TGTGCCAGCAGCTTATTGGGGCGATCTGAAAAACTGTTTTTT
CASSLLGRSEKLFF
>TRBJ2-3|-|TRBV6-1|-
TGTGCCAGCAGTGAAGGCGTGGGGGCAAGGCGGGCAGATACGCAGTATTTT
CASSEGVGARRADTQYF
>TRBJ1-1|-|TRBV18|-
TGTGCCAGCTCACTTAAACCAGGTAACACTGAAGCTTTCTTT
CASSLKPGNTEAFF
>TRBJ2-7|-|TRBV7-9|-
TGTGCCAGCAGCTTAGCTACAACCCCCGAGCAGTACTTC
CASSLATTPEQYF
>TRBJ2-7|-|TRBV29-1|few
TGCAGCGTTGGGGACACTAACTACGAGCAGTACTTC
CSVGDTNYEQYF
>TRBJ2-7|-|TRBV5-1|-
TGCGCCAGCAGCCCGGGCTCAGGGGCAGTCTCCTACGAGCAGTACTTC
CASSPGSGAVSYEQYF
>TRBJ2-7|TRBD1|TRBV27|-
TGTGCCAGCAGTTTATCGATTGGGGCAGGGGGCTTCTACGAGCAGTACTTC
CASSLSIGAGGFYEQYF
>TRBJ1-2|-|TRBV5-1|-
TGCGCCAGCAGCTTGGCCGTTGTAGGCCCCGGGGGCTACACCTTC
CASSLAVVGPGGYTF
>TRBJ2-7|-|TRBV18|-
TGTGCCAGCTCACCACTTATAGAGGGCGAGCAGTACTTC
CASSPLIEGEQYF
>TRBJ2-5|-|TRBV11-3|-
TGTGCCAGCAGCTTAGGTGGTAGCCAAGAGACCCAGTACTTC
CASSLGGSQETQYF
>TRBJ1-3|-|TRBV29-1|-
TGCAGCGTTGGGGGCCTGACAGGCCACTCTGGAAACACCATATATTTT
CSVGGLTGHSGNTIYF
>TRBJ1-4|-|TRBV19|once
TGTGCCAGTAGTAGGGGAGCCGCAACTAATGAAAAACTGTTTTTT
CASSRGAATNEKLFF
>TRBJ1-2|-|TRBV27|-
TGTGCCAGCAGTTTAAAAATTGGGGCATTCGGCTACACCTTC
CASSLKIGAFGYTF
>TRBJ2-1|TRBD2|TRBV5-1|few
TGCGCCAGCAGCTTCCCCACGGGAGGATCCTACAATGAGCAGTTCTTC
CASSFPTGGSYNEQFF
>TRBJ2-7|TRBD2|TRBV4-1|-
TGCGCCAGCAGCCAAGATTGGGCTAGCGGGAGGGTAAACGAGCAGTACTTC
CASSQDWASGRVNEQYF
>TRBJ2-7|TRBD1|TRBV29-1|-
TGCAGCGTTAACAGGGGGCCTCCCTACGAGCAGTACTTC
CSVNRGPPYEQYF
>TRBJ1-1|TRBD1|TRBV29-1|-
TGCAGCGTTGACGGGGTCAGGGGGCGCAATGAAGCTTTCTTT
CSVDGVRGRNEAFF
>TRBJ2-7|TRBD2|TRBV19|-
TGTGCCAGTAGTATACTAACCAGCGGGGGTGCAGGCTACGAGCAGTACTTC
CASSILTSGGAGYEQYF
>TRBJ2-2|TRBD2|TRBV6-6|few
TGTGCCAGCAGCTTAGCGGGAGGGCACACCGGGGAGCTGTTTTTT
CASSLAGGHTGELFF
>TRBJ2-1|TRBD2|TRBV5-1|-
TGCGCCAGCAGCCCGGAACGGGGGTTGGCTAGCGGGGTTTCGTATGAGCAGTTCTTC
CASSPERGLASGVSYEQFF
>TRBJ2-1|TRBD2|TRBV6-1|-
TGTGCCAGCTGGGGGAGCGGGAACAATGAGCAGTTCTTC
CASWGSGNNEQFF
>TRBJ2-3|TRBD1|TRBV13|-
TGTGCCAGCAGCGCGCCCCAACGACAGGGGCGCCTCCCGGATACGCAGTATTTT
CASSAPQRQGRLPDTQYF
>TRBJ1-1|TRBD1|TRBV28|-
TGTGCCAGCAGGGAGACAAACCCAGGGGGAGAAGCTTTCTTT
CASRETNPGGEAFF
>TRBJ2-1|TRBD2|TRBV27|-
TGTGCCAGCAGTTTATGGAGAGGGACTAGCGGGGGACACAATGAGCAGTTCTTC
CASSLWRGTSGGHNEQFF
>TRBJ2-7|-|TRBV19|-
TGTGCCAGTACCCCCGGGTTGGGGCAGGACGAGCAGTACTTC
CASTPGLGQDEQYF
>TRBJ2-1|TRBD2|TRBV6-5|-
TGTGCCAGCAGTTTCCGGACTAGCGGGAGGGCCGTTGAGCAGTTCTTC
CASSFRTSGRAVEQFF
>TRBJ2-3|-|TRBV5-4|once
TGTGCCAGCAGCTTGGCGACAGATACGCAGTATTTT
CASSLATDTQYF
>TRBJ1-6|-|TRBV5-1|-
TGCGCCAGCAGCTTGACGCCCACAGGGCTTAATTCACCCCTCCACTTT
CASSLTPTGLNSPLHF